Reported below is one T cell receptor (beta chain). The antigen is not known. This sample is drawn from a study of T cell responses to AZD1222 COVID-19 vaccine. On the study more broadly: Some second doses came at about 4 weeks and others at about 12 weeks; these were pooled.

General observations from the study: Sampling that yielded the repertoires occurred only after the peak T cell response. White British people made up most donors, females outnumbered males, and clonal diversity was possibly underestimated. At 160-218 and 743-854, vaccine-associated CD4 TCRs were dominant, and they spanned spike.

Assay used: immunoSEQ multiplex PCR; TCRdb lists only in-frame clones, some missing. The sample holds under 140,000 clones, roughly 85% seen once. The CDR3 contains 16 residues. CDR1 and CDR2 from the germline V gene are SEHNR and FQNEAQ (reference sequence). V lost 5 bases and J lost 5; bases outside the gene matches: 12. Material: peripheral blood, obtained on day 0 of AZD1222 vaccination. The chain couples TRBV7-9 to TRBJ2-5; 9 bases fit TRBD2. This TCR derives from an adult in good health. CDR3 nucleotides: TGTGCCAGCAGCCGCCGCTCTAGCGGGAATTTTGAGACCCAGTACTTC. It encodes CASSRRSSGNFETQYF.